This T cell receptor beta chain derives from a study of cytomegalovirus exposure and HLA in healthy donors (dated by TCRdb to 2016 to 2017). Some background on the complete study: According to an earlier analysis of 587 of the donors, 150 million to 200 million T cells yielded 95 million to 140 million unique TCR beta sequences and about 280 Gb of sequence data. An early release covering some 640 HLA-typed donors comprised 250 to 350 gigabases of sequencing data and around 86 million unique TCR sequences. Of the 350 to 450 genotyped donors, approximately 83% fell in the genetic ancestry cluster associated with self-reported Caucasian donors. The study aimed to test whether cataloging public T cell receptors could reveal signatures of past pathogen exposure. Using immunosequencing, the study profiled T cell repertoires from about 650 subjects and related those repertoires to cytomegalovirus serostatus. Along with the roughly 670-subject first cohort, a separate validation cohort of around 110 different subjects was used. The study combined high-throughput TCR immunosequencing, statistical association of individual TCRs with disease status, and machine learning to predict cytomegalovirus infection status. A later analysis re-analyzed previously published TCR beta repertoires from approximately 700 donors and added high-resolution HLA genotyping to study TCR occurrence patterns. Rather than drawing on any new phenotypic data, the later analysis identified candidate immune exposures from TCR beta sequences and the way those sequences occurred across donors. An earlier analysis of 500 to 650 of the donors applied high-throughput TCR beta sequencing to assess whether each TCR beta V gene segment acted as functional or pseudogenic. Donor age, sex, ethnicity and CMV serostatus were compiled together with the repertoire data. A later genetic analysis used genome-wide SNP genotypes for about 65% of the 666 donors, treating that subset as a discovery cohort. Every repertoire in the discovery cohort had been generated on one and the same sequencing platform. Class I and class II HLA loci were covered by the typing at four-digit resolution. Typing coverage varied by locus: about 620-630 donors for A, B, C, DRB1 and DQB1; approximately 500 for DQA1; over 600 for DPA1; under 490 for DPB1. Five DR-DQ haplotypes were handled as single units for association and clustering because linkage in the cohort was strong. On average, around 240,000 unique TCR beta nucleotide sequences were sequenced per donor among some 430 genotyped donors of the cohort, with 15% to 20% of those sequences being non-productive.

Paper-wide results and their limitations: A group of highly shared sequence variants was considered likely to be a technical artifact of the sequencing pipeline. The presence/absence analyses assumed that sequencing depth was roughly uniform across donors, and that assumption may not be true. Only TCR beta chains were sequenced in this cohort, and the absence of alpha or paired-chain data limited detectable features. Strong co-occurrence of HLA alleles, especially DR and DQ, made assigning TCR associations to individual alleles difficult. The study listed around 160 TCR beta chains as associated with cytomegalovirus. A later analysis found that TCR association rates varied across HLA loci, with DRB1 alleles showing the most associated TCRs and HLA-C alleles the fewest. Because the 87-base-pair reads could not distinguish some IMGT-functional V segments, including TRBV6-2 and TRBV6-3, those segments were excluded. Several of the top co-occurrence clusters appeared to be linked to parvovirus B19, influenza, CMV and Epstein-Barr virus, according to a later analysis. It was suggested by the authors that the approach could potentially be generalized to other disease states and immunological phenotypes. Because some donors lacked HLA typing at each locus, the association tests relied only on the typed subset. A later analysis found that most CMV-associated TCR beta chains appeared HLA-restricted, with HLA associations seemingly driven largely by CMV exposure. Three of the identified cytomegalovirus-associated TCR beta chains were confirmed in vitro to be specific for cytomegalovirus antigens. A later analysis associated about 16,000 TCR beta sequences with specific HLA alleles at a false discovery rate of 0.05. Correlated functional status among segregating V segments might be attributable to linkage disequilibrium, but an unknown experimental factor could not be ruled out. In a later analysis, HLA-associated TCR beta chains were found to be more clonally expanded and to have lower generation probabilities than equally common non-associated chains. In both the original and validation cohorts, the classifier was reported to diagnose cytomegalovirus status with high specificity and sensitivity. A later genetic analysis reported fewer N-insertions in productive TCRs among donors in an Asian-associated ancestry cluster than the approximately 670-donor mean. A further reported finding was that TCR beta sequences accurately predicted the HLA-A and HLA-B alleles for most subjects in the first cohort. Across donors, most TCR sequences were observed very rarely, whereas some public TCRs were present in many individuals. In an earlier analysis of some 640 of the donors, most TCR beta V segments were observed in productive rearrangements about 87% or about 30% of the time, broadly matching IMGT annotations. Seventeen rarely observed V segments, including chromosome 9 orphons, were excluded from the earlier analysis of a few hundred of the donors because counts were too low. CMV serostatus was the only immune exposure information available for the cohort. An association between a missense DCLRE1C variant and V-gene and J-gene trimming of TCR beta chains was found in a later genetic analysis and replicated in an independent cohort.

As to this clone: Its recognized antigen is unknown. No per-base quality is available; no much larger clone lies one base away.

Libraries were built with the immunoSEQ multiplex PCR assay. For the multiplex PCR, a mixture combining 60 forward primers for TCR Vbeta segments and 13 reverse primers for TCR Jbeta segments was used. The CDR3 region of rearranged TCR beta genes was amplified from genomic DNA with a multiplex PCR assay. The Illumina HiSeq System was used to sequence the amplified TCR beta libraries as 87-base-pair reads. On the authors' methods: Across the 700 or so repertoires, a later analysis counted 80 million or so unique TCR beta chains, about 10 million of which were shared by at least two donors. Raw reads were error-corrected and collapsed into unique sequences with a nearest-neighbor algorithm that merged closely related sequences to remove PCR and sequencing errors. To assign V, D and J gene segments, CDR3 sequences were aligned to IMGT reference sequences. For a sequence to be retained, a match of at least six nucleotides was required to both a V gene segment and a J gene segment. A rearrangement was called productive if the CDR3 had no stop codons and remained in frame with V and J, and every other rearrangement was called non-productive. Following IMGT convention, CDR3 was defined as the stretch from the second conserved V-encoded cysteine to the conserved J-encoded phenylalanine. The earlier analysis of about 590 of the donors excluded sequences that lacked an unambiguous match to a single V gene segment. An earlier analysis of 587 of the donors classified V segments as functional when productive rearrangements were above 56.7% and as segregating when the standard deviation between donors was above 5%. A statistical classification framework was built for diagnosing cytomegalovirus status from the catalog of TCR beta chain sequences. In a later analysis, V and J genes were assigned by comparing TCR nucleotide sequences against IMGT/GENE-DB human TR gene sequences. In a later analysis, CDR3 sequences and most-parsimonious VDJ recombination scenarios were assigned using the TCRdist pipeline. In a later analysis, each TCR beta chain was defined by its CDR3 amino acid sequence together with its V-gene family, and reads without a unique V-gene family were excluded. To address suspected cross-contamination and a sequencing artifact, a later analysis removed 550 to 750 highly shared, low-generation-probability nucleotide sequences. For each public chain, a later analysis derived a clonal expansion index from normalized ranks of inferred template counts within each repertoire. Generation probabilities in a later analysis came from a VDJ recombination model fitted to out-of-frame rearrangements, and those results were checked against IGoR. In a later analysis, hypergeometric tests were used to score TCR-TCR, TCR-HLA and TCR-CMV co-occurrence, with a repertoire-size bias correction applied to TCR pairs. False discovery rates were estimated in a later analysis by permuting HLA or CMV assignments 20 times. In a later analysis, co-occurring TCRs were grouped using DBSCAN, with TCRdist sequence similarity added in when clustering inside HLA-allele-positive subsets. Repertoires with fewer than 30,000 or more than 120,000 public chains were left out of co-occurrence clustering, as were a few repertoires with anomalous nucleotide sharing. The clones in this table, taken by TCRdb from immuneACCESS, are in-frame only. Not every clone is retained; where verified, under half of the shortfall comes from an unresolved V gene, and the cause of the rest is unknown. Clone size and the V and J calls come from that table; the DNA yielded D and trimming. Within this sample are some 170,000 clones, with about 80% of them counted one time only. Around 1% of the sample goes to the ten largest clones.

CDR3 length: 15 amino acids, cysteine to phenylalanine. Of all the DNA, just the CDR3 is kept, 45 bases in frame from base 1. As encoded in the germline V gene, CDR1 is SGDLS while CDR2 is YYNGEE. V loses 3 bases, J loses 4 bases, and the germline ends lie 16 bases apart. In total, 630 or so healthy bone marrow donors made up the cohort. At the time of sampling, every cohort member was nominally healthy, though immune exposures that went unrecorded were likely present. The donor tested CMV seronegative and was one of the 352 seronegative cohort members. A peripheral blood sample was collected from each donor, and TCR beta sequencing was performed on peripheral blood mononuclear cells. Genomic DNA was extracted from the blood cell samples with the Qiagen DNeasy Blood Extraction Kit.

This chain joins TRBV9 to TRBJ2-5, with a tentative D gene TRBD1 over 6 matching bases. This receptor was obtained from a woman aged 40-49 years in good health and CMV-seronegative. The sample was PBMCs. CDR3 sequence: CASSGGLGDSETQYF. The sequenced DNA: TGTGCCAGCAGCGGGGGGCTGGGTGACTCAGAGACCCAGTACTTC.